Shown below are 23 T cell receptor beta chains from a single sample sequenced in a study of cytomegalovirus exposure and HLA in healthy donors. PCR was performed using 60 Vbeta and 13 Jbeta primers. Repertoires were generated with immunoSEQ multiplex PCR, while TCRdb's copy carries only in-frame clones and drops some. This table holds just over 150,000 clones, approximately 86% found once. Sequences were obtained from PBMCs. The receptor set was obtained from a woman younger than 35 in good health and CMV-seronegative.

This clone appeared once. This sequence joins TRBV9 and TRBJ1-4; D is unresolved. CDR3 length equals 15 residues. Germline-derived CDR1 and CDR2 are SGDLS and YYNGEE. With 0 bases removed from V and 8 bases from J, the gap between germline ends came to 14 bases. CDR3 bases: TGTGCCAGCAGCGTAGGTGGCGGCAGCCTAGAAAAACTGTTTTTT. Its protein product is CASSVGGGSLEKLFF.

V usage is TRBV10-1 and J usage is TRBJ2-1, with TRBD2 matching 11 bases. With 7 bases clipped from V and 0 bases from J, the junction kept 17 bases outside the gene matches. The CDR3 is 20 amino acids. Germline assignment: CDR1 WNHNN and CDR2 SYGVQD (reference sequence). The DNA of the CDR3 is TGCGCCAGCAACCAACCGCCGACTAGCGGGGCCAAGAGCTCCTACAATGAGCAGTTCTTC. It yields the protein CASNQPPTSGAKSSYNEQFF.

V and J are TRBV4-2 and TRBJ1-2; no reliable D call. CDR1 and CDR2 from the germline V gene are LGHNA and YNFKEQ. V was trimmed by 0 bases and J by 8 bases, leaving 13 bases between them. There are 14 residues in the CDR3. CDR3 coding DNA: TGTGCCAGCAGCCAAGATGAAGCGGGCGCCGGCTACACCTTC. This encodes CASSQDEAGAGYTF.

V and J are TRBV27 and TRBJ1-2, with no clear D. The CDR3 is made up of 13 amino acids. Trimming removed 5 bases at V and 6 bases at J, with 13 bases between. From germline, CDR1 is MNHEY and CDR2 SMNVEV (reference sequence). The CDR3 nucleotides read TGTGCCAGCAGTCTAGACCTCGGAGATGGCTACACCTTC. This translates into CASSLDLGDGYTF.

The gene calls are TRBV7-6 and TRBJ1-3; unclear D gene. Trimming took off 2 bases at V and 0 bases at J, with 8 bases between the two ends. This CDR3 contains 15 residues. Germline V gene data show CDR1 as SGHVS and CDR2 as FNYEAQ. CDR3 bases: TGTGCCAGCAGCTTAAGTGAGAGCTCTGGAAACACCATATATTTT. This sequence encodes CASSLSESSGNTIYF.

The chain couples TRBV9 to TRBJ2-3; 9 nucleotides line up with TRBD2. The CDR3 totals 14 residues. With 4 bases clipped from V and 5 bases from J, the junction kept 5 bases outside the gene matches. Germline assignment: CDR1 SGDLS and CDR2 YYNGEE. The CDR3 nucleotides are TGTGCCAGCAGCCTAGCGGGGCGGGAAGATACGCAGTATTTT. This gives the protein CASSLAGREDTQYF.

The rearrangement links TRBV6-1 to TRBJ1-1; a possible D gene is TRBD1 (5 bases). Germline V CDR1 and CDR2: MNHNS, SASEGT. CDR3 size: 16 residues. V lost 2 bases and J 9 bases, leaving 22 bases between the germline ends. The CDR3 coding sequence is TGTGCCAGCAGTGAATATTATCAGGGACTCGGCGCTAAAGCTTTCTTT. This gives the protein CASSEYYQGLGAKAFF.

V and J are TRBV4-1 and TRBJ2-2; tentative D call: TRBD2 (6 bases). CDR1 is MGHRA and CDR2 is YSYEKL in the germline V gene. The CDR3 runs to 15 residues. V dropped 0 bases and J dropped 3 bases, with 8 bases sitting between them. The CDR3 loop reads CASSQDGGYTGELFF. CDR3 nucleotides: TGCGCCAGCAGCCAAGACGGAGGGTACACCGGGGAGCTGTTTTTT.

This clone appeared once. The gene calls are TRBV6-5 and TRBJ2-7; TRBD2 agrees at 8 bases. Per the germline V gene, CDR1 is MNHEY and CDR2 is SVGAGI. J gave up 9 bases and V 0 bases, and 13 bases lay outside the gene matches. CDR3 length: 16 amino acids. CDR3 amino acids: CASSYSEGSGVLGQYF. The CDR3 DNA reads TGTGCCAGCAGTTACTCCGAAGGTAGCGGGGTCCTCGGGCAGTACTTC.

The chain combines TRBV2 with TRBJ1-1; unclear D gene. The CDR3 covers 14 residues. Germline V gene lookup returns CDR1 SNHLY and CDR2 FYNNEI. Between the trimmed V and J ends, which lost 4 bases and 5 bases, there was a span of 14 bases. CDR3 sequence (DNA): TGTGCCAGCAGTGCGATCAAGGCGGAAACTGAAGCTTTCTTT. It translates to CASSAIKAETEAFF.

This chain connects TRBV5-1 to TRBJ2-3, with 9 bases identical to TRBD2. The germline CDR1 and CDR2 sequences are SGHRS and YFSETQ. V dropped 5 bases and J dropped 4; count of bases not matched to a gene: 8. The CDR3 is 15 amino acids. The CDR3 here is CASRASGARADTQYF. The CDR3 coding sequence is TGCGCCAGCAGGGCTAGCGGGGCCCGCGCAGATACGCAGTATTTT.

This chain uses TRBV7-9 with TRBJ1-1; 10 bases are a match to TRBD1. This CDR3 contains 13 residues. Looked up from germline, CDR1 is SEHNR and CDR2 is FQNEAQ (reference sequence). V was clipped by 5 bases and J by 7 bases; unmatched bases: 4. The CDR3 loop is CASSPGQGFEAFF. The CDR3 region has the DNA TGTGCCAGCAGCCCGGGACAGGGGTTTGAAGCTTTCTTT.

The J gene is TRBJ2-6, the V gene TRBV28; tentatively, D is TRBD2 (7 bases). Germline lookup yields CDR1 MDHEN and CDR2 SYDVKM. The CDR3 is made up of 16 amino acids. The V gene lost 4 bases and the J gene lost 8 bases, with 18 bases spanning the gap. CDR3 in amino acids: CASSYRLEGGSNVLTF. The CDR3 nucleotides read TGTGCCAGCAGTTACCGATTGGAGGGGGGGTCCAACGTCCTGACTTTC.

This chain joins TRBV20-1 and TRBJ2-1, with no clear D. The germline V and J ends were trimmed by 0 bases and 10 bases, with 7 bases remaining between them. CDR3 size: 11 residues. CDR1 and CDR2 from the germline V gene are DFQATT and SNEGSKA (reference sequence). The CDR3 DNA reads TGCAGTGCTAGAGATCTACGGGAGCAGTTCTTC. Protein sequence: CSARDLREQFF.

For the CDR3, the DNA is TGTGCCAGTACCTCATGGATCAGGGGGTCGCTGTTTTTT. It translates to CASTSWIRGSLFF. This rearrangement joins TRBV19 to TRBJ1-4; 7 nucleotides match TRBD1. The V and J ends lost 7 bases and 14 bases, in that order; junction bases with no gene match: 13. CDR1 and CDR2 (germline): LNHDA, SQIVND (reference sequence). The CDR3 runs 13 residues.

The CDR3, as DNA: TGCGCCAGCAGCGTACAGGGGGCGTCGGGAACTGAAGCTTTCTTT. Translating it yields CASSVQGASGTEAFF. The chain uses TRBV5-1 and TRBJ1-1; 9 nucleotides align to TRBD1. The ends lost 4 bases at V and 5 bases at J; junction bases unmatched: 9. CDR3 size: 15 residues. The germline V gene has CDR1 SGHRS and CDR2 YFSETQ.

The chain combines TRBV4-1 with TRBJ2-5, with D tentatively TRBD1 (6 bases). The CDR3 length is 15 residues. Germline V gene data show CDR1 as MGHRA and CDR2 as YSYEKL. Trimming removed 0 bases from V and 7 bases from J, with 15 bases in between. The CDR3 region has the DNA TGCGCCAGCAGCCAAGATATTCTGGGGGCGTGGACCCAGTACTTC. Translating gives CASSQDILGAWTQYF.

This clone showed up just a few times. DNA of the CDR3: TGTGCCAGCAGCTTAGATCTCCAGGGACATGGTACAGAGACCCAGTACTTC. Residues: CASSLDLQGHGTETQYF. The chain links TRBV11-2 to TRBJ2-5; maybe TRBD1 (6 bases). This CDR3 is built from 17 residues. CDR1 and CDR2 from the germline V gene are SGHAT and FQNNGV. V lost 0 bases to trimming and J lost 4 bases, with 18 bases between them.

The V and J genes are TRBV25-1 and TRBJ2-5, with 9 bases matching TRBD2. Germline loops: CDR1 MGHDK, CDR2 SYGVNS. With 1 base clipped from V and 5 bases from J, the junction kept 14 bases outside the gene matches. The CDR3 contains 18 residues. The CDR3 loop is CASSEWGPSGGPGETQYF. The CDR3 DNA reads TGTGCCAGCAGTGAATGGGGACCGAGCGGGGGGCCCGGGGAGACCCAGTACTTC.

The chain recombines TRBV5-1 with TRBJ2-3, with 10 bases fitting TRBD2. The ends lost 5 bases at V and 1 base at J; junction bases unmatched: 4. Germline lookup yields CDR1 SGHRS and CDR2 YFSETQ. The CDR3 has 15 amino acids. CDR3 sequence: CASSLAGDRTDTQYF. CDR3 DNA sequence: TGCGCCAGCAGTCTAGCGGGAGACCGCACAGATACGCAGTATTTT.

J is TRBJ2-5 and V is TRBV6-6; the match to TRBD2 covers 11 bases. This CDR3 contains 16 residues. J lost 11 bases, V lost 5 bases, and 16 bases had no gene match. From germline, CDR1 is MNHNY and CDR2 SVGAGI (reference sequence). CDR3 DNA sequence: TGTGCCAGCAGTCCCCATCCTTTAGCGGGGGGGTTTGAGCAGTACTTC. This translates into CASSPHPLAGGFEQYF.

The V gene is TRBV19, the J gene TRBJ1-2; D uncertain. The CDR3 runs to 13 residues. V gave up 3 bases and J gave up 4 bases, with 9 bases separating them. The germline CDR1 and CDR2 sequences are LNHDA and SQIVND (reference sequence). This CDR3 reads CASSMAATYGYTF. CDR3 DNA sequence: TGTGCCAGTAGTATGGCAGCGACCTATGGCTACACCTTC. The variable domain in full, with the rest retrieved from reference TRBV19 and TRBJ1-2, is DGGITQSPKYLFRKEGQNVTLSCEQNLNHDAMYWYRQDPGQGLRLIYYSQIVNDFQKGDIAEGYSVSREKKESFPLTVTSAQKNPTAFYLCASSMAATYGYTFGSGTRLTVV.

The chain uses TRBV7-6 and TRBJ2-2, with a tentative D call TRBD1 (5 bases). The CDR3 loop spans 14 amino acids. Germline V gene sequence: CDR1 SGHVS, CDR2 FNYEAQ. The V gene lost 5 bases and the J gene lost 1 base, with 8 bases spanning the gap. The CDR3 spells CASSLTGNTGELFF. CDR3 sequence (DNA): TGTGCCAGCAGCCTCACAGGGAACACCGGGGAGCTGTTTTTT.